Listed here are 10 T cell receptor beta chains from one sample, sequenced in a study of CD8 T cells in Susac syndrome. A quantity of about 0.5 to 1 ug RNA underwent reverse transcription using random hexamers. MiXCR was run by TCRdb on the immunoSEQ multiplex PCR reads, yielding one entry per CDR3 protein. The data show roughly 200,000 distinct CDR3 sequences, about 95% seen once. Sample: CD4+ T cells from PBMCs. The source is a human donor with multiple sclerosis.

This clonotype was seen only once. The chain carries TRBV5-4 and TRBJ2-7; 7 bases agree with TRBD1. The CDR3 has 13 amino acids. J lost 11 bases, V lost 0 bases, and 8 bases had no gene match. Germline V gives CDR1 SGHNT, CDR2 YYREEE (reference sequence). The CDR3 region is CASSLDATGLEYV. CDR3 bases: TGTGCCAGCAGCTTGGATGCGACAGGGTTGGAGTACGTC.

This clonotype was observed a handful of times. The J gene is TRBJ1-6, the V gene TRBV19, with TRBD1 matching over 7 bases. V lost 5 bases, J lost 6 bases, and 4 bases stayed unmatched. This CDR3 is 14 amino acids long. Germline CDR1 reads LNHDA; CDR2 reads SQIVND (reference sequence). Here the CDR3 reads CASSPGTANSPLHF. The CDR3 region has the DNA TGTGCCAGTAGTCCCGGGACAGCTAATTCACCCCTCCACTTT.

The gene calls are TRBV3-1 and TRBJ2-2; D possibly uses TRBD1 or TRBD2 (5 bases each). This CDR3 has 15 residues. The V gene lost 4 bases and the J gene lost 0 bases, with 9 bases spanning the gap. Germline V gives CDR1 LGHDT, CDR2 YNNKEL (reference sequence). The CDR3 coding sequence is TGTGCCAGCAGCCGGGGACGGTCGAACACCGGGGAGCTGTTTTTT. The encoded protein is CASSRGRSNTGELFF.

This clonotype was seen only once. This rearrangement joins TRBV29-1 to TRBJ1-1; D unclear. Germline V gives CDR1 SQVTM, CDR2 ANQGSEA. The CDR3 has 13 residues. V lost 4 bases and J 1 base, leaving 10 bases between the germline ends. Written as DNA, the CDR3 is TGCAGCGTTGTAGGGCACCGGAACACTGAAGCTTTCTTT. This sequence encodes CSVVGHRNTEAFF.

This chain uses TRBV3-1 with TRBJ2-3; a possible D gene is TRBD2 (5 bases). This CDR3 spans 18 amino acids. The V gene lost 1 base and the J gene lost 2 bases, with 19 bases spanning the gap. Germline values: CDR1 LGHDT, CDR2 YNNKEL (reference sequence). The CDR3 spells CASSQARPGILPTDTQYF. CDR3 in DNA: TGTGCCAGCAGCCAAGCTCGCCCCGGGATCCTTCCCACAGATACGCAGTATTTT.

The chain employs TRBV18 and TRBJ2-5; no reliable D call. The CDR3 length is 14 residues. V shed 2 bases and J shed 2 bases, with 9 bases lying between them. The germline V gene encodes CDR1 KGHSH and CDR2 LQKENI. CDR3 bases: TGTGCCAGCTCACCAGGAAGGAATCAAGAGACCCAGTACTTC. This sequence encodes CASSPGRNQETQYF. The variable domain in full, completed from reference TRBV18 and TRBJ2-5, reads NAGVMQNPRHLVRRRGQEARLRCSPMKGHSHVYWYRQLPEEGLKFMVYLQKENIIDESGMPKERFSAEFPKEGPSILRIQQVVRGDSAAYFCASSPGRNQETQYFGPGTRLLVL.

This chain uses TRBV29-1 with TRBJ2-1, with 8 bases fitting TRBD1. After removal of 3 bases from V and 1 base from J, the junction contained 5 bases not matched to a gene. The germline V gene encodes CDR1 SQVTM and CDR2 ANQGSEA. There are 15 residues in the CDR3. CDR3 nucleotide sequence: TGCAGCGTTGAGCAGGGGGCGATTTCCTACAATGAGCAGTTCTTC. Translated, it gives CSVEQGAISYNEQFF.

The V gene is TRBV30, the J gene TRBJ2-3; possible D gene TRBD2, 5 bases. The CDR3 has 13 amino acids. The V gene's germline CDR1 is GTSNPN and CDR2 SVGIG (reference sequence). V was pared by 2 bases and J by 2 bases, with 8 bases between. Here the CDR3 reads CAWSRRSTDTQYF. The CDR3 DNA sequence: TGTGCCTGGAGTCGGAGGTCCACAGATACGCAGTATTTT.

CDR3 amino acids: CASSIQGSDTQYF. The CDR3 region has the DNA TGTGCCAGTAGTATACAGGGATCAGATACGCAGTATTTT. This chain connects TRBV19 to TRBJ2-3; the D gene is possibly TRBD1 (5 bases). Per germline, CDR1 LNHDA and CDR2 SQIVND (reference sequence). Trimming shortened V by 2 bases and J by 4 bases, and 7 bases separated the two germline ends. CDR3 length: 13 residues.

The V gene is TRBV3-1, the J gene TRBJ1-6, with TRBD1 matching over 7 bases. V lost 1 base and J lost 6; bases outside the gene matches: 3. The CDR3 runs 15 residues. CDR1 and CDR2 (germline): LGHDT, YNNKEL (reference sequence). CDR3 in amino acids: CASSQGGTVNSPLHF. The CDR3 DNA follows: TGTGCCAGCAGCCAAGGCGGGACAGTTAATTCACCCCTCCACTTT.